A selection of T cell receptor beta chains follows, all from one sample in a study of post-analysis software for immune sequencing data. TCRdb re-derived calls from the PCR reads in MiXCR, one entry per CDR3 protein. The data contain under 900,000 distinct CDR3 sequences, approximately 57% of them singletons. Sequenced sample: blood. Receptors were obtained from a girl aged 5-17 years with multiple sclerosis. The CDR3 runs from the conserved cysteine through the conserved F or W. The D gene is left open where the match is weak. For some rows the clone size is stated as once, few or many, or as a class when expanded; others skip it.

TRBD1,-,TRBJ2-7,TRBV20-1,TGCAGTGCTAGAAGCCGGGACAGGAGGAACTACGAGCAGTACTTC,CSARSRDRRNYEQYF
-,-,TRBJ2-7,TRBV29-1,TGCAGCGTTGATTACGGCGGGTTGACTTCCTACGAGCAGTACTTC,CSVDYGGLTSYEQYF
-,-,TRBJ2-3,TRBV20-1,TGCAGTGCCCGGTCGGCAGATACGCAGTATTTT,CSARSADTQYF
TRBD2,few,TRBJ2-5,TRBV29-1,TGCAGCGGGACTAGCGGGAGTGGAGGAGAGACCCAGTACTTC,CSGTSGSGGETQYF
TRBD2,-,TRBJ2-1,TRBV3-1,TGTGCCAGCAGCCAGAGAAGATTAGCGGGAGGGAGGCCCCAGCAGTTCTTC,CASSQRRLAGGRPQQFF
-,-,TRBJ2-5,TRBV6-6,TGTGCCAGCAGTTACTTGGGACCCCGGATGGAGACCCAGTACTTC,CASSYLGPRMETQYF
TRBD2,-,TRBJ2-3,TRBV5-1,TGCGCCAGCAGCTTGTTCCTAGCGGGGGGCACAGATACGCAGTATTTT,CASSLFLAGGTDTQYF
TRBD2,few,TRBJ2-3,TRBV7-3,TGTGCCAGCAGCTTAATCCCGACTAGCGGGGTTAGCACAGATACGCAGTATTTT,CASSLIPTSGVSTDTQYF
-,few,TRBJ1-2,TRBV12-3/TRBV12-4,TGTGCCAGCAGTTCCGACGGCAGGGCCTATGGCTACACCTTC,CASSSDGRAYGYTF
-,-,TRBJ2-3,TRBV10-3,TGTGCCATCAGCCCGGTCACAGATACGCAGTATTTT,CAISPVTDTQYF
-,few,TRBJ2-5,TRBV28,TGTGCCAGCAGTTTAGGGGGTCTCAGGGAGACCCAGTACTTC,CASSLGGLRETQYF
-,-,TRBJ2-3,TRBV6-1,TGTGCCAGCAGTGAAGATTCCATCCCCACAGATACGCAGTATTTT,CASSEDSIPTDTQYF
-,-,TRBJ2-5,TRBV27,TGTGCCAGCGGATCCTCCGGGGCTCAAGAGACCCAGTACTTC,CASGSSGAQETQYF